These T cell receptor beta chains were read from a single sample in a study of human T cells and chemical hapten exposure. MiXCR was run by TCRdb on the RACE reads, yielding one entry per CDR3 protein. The sample holds tens of thousands of distinct CDR3 sequences, 9.5% to 11% seen once. The sequences come from whole blood, collected in connection with sensitization to the hapten diphenylcyclopropenone (DPC). These receptors came from a woman under 40 with alopecia areata. Some clones in this sample may be carry-over from other donors' samples. The CDR3 runs from the conserved cysteine through the conserved F or W. Clone size is given for some rows only: seen once, a few or many times, or a class if the clone is expanded.

v_call,clone_size,cdr3_aa
TRBV29-1,few,CSVAGAEGQPQHF
TRBV6-2/TRBV6-3,-,CASGLHGGTDTQYF
TRBV11-2,-,CASSLAPGQGTDEQYF
TRBV6-4,-,CASWREKSLNYGYTF
TRBV9,-,CASTGVLFGGSLDTQYF
TRBV24-1,few,CATSAGQGHEKLFF
TRBV28,-,CASRGPGELFF
TRBV4-1,many,CASSQVWTGQETQYF
TRBV30,few,CAWREVTGTGASGANVLTF
TRBV6-6,few,CASSPGAGGKEQYF
TRBV6-5,few,CASSYMVQGKDNYGYTF
TRBV28,-,CASTSGQAYGYTF
TRBV19,few,CASTSGTADEKLFF
TRBV11-2,-,CASSPPVAVDTQYF
TRBV6-6,-,CASSYSPRLAGGDEQFF
TRBV9,many,CASSVLADTQYF
TRBV6-1,many,CASSEGMGRGSFYEQYF
TRBV7-8,-,CVSSALPGQGGNEQFF
TRBV2,few,CASTAFGSYEQYF
TRBV13,-,CASSLGIHRGQGQETQYF
TRBV10-3,-,CAISEGGLQFF
TRBV20-1,-,CSAPSHWDSGTYNEQFF
TRBV29-1,many,CSAVLRESVNIQYF
TRBV7-2,-,CASSTLTGVGSPLHF
TRBV7-2,many,CASSLRVGGGMNTEAFF
TRBV28,-,CASSRTGTLQETQYF
TRBV29-1,-,CSVERSGTGTGELFF
TRBV6-2/TRBV6-3,few,CASKGLFPDTQYF